Presented here are 10 T cell receptor beta chains from one specimen sequenced in a study of shared clonotypes between healthy human individuals. Sequencing was performed with immunoSEQ multiplex PCR; in TCRdb, only in-frame clones are kept and a portion is missing. This sample has under 1,100,000 clones; more than 60% occur once, and the top ten carry roughly 1.5%. The sequenced sample consisted of memory CD4+ T cells sorted from blood. As for subset: CD45RA-negative fraction. These TCRs come from a man younger than 35 in good health.

This clone was detected only a few times. This rearrangement joins TRBV5-1 to TRBJ2-7, with 10 bases fitting TRBD1. Germline V gene sequence: CDR1 SGHRS, CDR2 YFSETQ. This CDR3 is 14 amino acids long. V shed 6 bases and J 8 bases; nucleotides not matched to a gene: 11. This chain's CDR3 is CASNSGTGENQQYF. As DNA, the CDR3 is TGCGCCAGCAACTCTGGGACAGGGGAGAATCAGCAGTACTTC. The full variable domain, completed using reference TRBV5-1 and TRBJ2-7, is KAGVTQTPRYLIKTRGQQVTLSCSPISGHRSVSWYQQTPGQGLQFLFEYFSETQRNKGNFPGRFSGRQFSNSRSEMNVSTLELGDSALYLCASNSGTGENQQYFGPGTRLTVT.

The chain is built from TRBV9 and TRBJ1-4, with TRBD1 matching over 7 bases. From germline, CDR1 is SGDLS and CDR2 YYNGEE. This CDR3 is built from 15 residues. V lost 3 bases, J lost 3 bases, and 5 bases stayed unmatched. This CDR3 is CASSATTGANEKLFF. The CDR3 DNA follows: TGTGCCAGCAGCGCCACAACAGGGGCTAATGAAAAACTGTTTTTT.

This clone was seen just once. The chain has TRBV30 and TRBJ1-5; tentatively, D is TRBD1 (5 bases). The CDR3 extends over 14 amino acids. V was shortened by 0 bases and J by 3 bases, with 9 bases between the two germline ends. Germline CDR1 and CDR2: GTSNPN and SVGIG (reference sequence). The CDR3: CAWSVIGANQPQHF. The CDR3 DNA reads as TGTGCCTGGAGTGTCATAGGGGCCAATCAGCCCCAGCATTTT.

This CDR3 is CASERTSGSHEQYF. The CDR3 DNA follows: TGTGCCAGCGAGAGGACTAGCGGGAGCCACGAGCAGTACTTC. The chain links TRBV9 to TRBJ2-7; 13 bases fit TRBD2. The CDR3 length is 14 residues. From germline, CDR1 is SGDLS and CDR2 YYNGEE. J gave up 5 bases and V 7 bases, and 6 bases lay outside the gene matches.

The genes are TRBV21-1 and TRBJ1-1. TRBV21-1 is a documented pseudogene. The CDR3 is 15 amino acids. This CDR3 reads CASSKERAENTEAFF. The CDR3 DNA follows: TGTGCCAGCAGCAAAGAGCGGGCGGAGAACACTGAAGCTTTCTTT.

This clone was seen a single time. This chain connects TRBV11-3 to TRBJ2-7; 8 bases fit TRBD2. The CDR3 extends over 14 amino acids. Germline CDR1 and CDR2: SGHNT and YENEEA. Germline trimming cut 5 bases from V and 0 bases from J; bases unmatched to any gene: 3. The CDR3 DNA reads as TGTGCCAGCAGCCTGCGGGGGGTCTCCTACGAGCAGTACTTC. Its protein product is CASSLRGVSYEQYF.

The chain joins TRBV10-2 to TRBJ1-4; perhaps TRBD1 as D (5 bases). V was clipped by 0 bases and J by 7 bases, with 12 bases between them. Germline V CDR1 and CDR2: WSHSY, SAAADI. The CDR3 sequence is 15 residues long. The CDR3 region is CASSESTGWREKLFF. Here the CDR3 DNA reads TGCGCCAGCAGTGAGTCAACAGGTTGGCGTGAAAAACTGTTTTTT.

The chain is built from TRBV19 and TRBJ1-2; tentative D call: TRBD1 (6 bases). Trimming took 1 base from V and 8 from J, leaving 20 bases between them. The CDR3 covers 16 residues. Germline V gene data show CDR1 as LNHDA and CDR2 as SQIVND (reference sequence). This CDR3 is CASSIVPGTPRGGYTF. CDR3 DNA sequence: TGTGCCAGTAGTATAGTCCCTGGGACACCCAGAGGCGGCTACACCTTC.

There are a few counts of this clone. This chain uses TRBV28 with TRBJ2-5; no clear D gene. Between the trimmed V and J ends, which lost 7 bases and 3 bases, there was a span of 6 bases. The CDR3 totals 11 residues. Germline V gene data show CDR1 as MDHEN and CDR2 as SYDVKM. CDR3 DNA: TGTGCCAGCACAGAGGAAGAGACCCAGTACTTC. Its translation: CASTEEETQYF. The whole variable domain, remainder taken from reference TRBV28 and TRBJ2-5, is DVKVTQSSRYLVKRTGEKVFLECVQDMDHENMFWYRQDPGLGLRLIYFSYDVKMKEKGDIPEGYSVSREKKERFSLILESASTNQTSMYLCASTEEETQYFGPGTRLLVL.

The V call is TRBV7-2, the J call TRBJ1-1, with TRBD1 matching over 9 bases. Looked up from germline, CDR1 is SGHTA and CDR2 is FQGNSA. V was pared by 5 bases and J by 11 bases, with 15 bases of the junction left unmatched. This CDR3 is built from 15 residues. The CDR3 bases are TGTGCCAGCAGCCCTCGTCCCGGGACAGGGTTATGGGCTTTCTTT. Translation gives CASSPRPGTGLWAFF.